The 7 T cell receptor beta chains below come from one sample, sequenced in a study of blood T cell repertoires in COVID-19. The method was immunoSEQ multiplex PCR; TCRdb's version includes in-frame clones alone and lacks a portion of them. Among around 68,000 clones listed, approximately 90% were seen once. The sequenced material came from peripheral blood. These receptors came from a human donor in a cohort sampled during active COVID-19.

This clone was seen just once. Written as DNA, the CDR3 is TGTGCCAGCAGCCACGCCCGTGAGGGTCGGACAGATACGCAGTATTTT. This sequence encodes CASSHAREGRTDTQYF. The rearrangement links TRBV4-2 to TRBJ2-3, with D perhaps TRBD2 (5 bases). Between the trimmed V and J ends, which lost 3 bases and 3 bases, there was a span of 16 bases. From germline, CDR1 is LGHNA and CDR2 YNFKEQ. The CDR3 consists of 16 residues.

The V call is TRBV6-2 or TRBV6-3, the J call TRBJ2-7; 8 positions match TRBD2. This CDR3 region has 16 residues. The V segment lost 4 bases and the J segment 4 bases; nucleotides outside the gene matches: 12. The germline gives CDR1 MNHEY, CDR2 SVGEGT. CDR3 DNA: TGTGCCAGCAGTTTAGGTCGCGGGAGGAAGGGTTACGAGCAGTACTTC. Translating it yields CASSLGRGRKGYEQYF.

The rearrangement links TRBV5-1 to TRBJ1-1; 11 bases match TRBD1. V gave up 4 bases and J gave up 4 bases; unmatched junction bases: 6. Germline CDR1 SGHRS, CDR2 YFSETQ. The CDR3 extends over 15 amino acids. CDR3 coding DNA: TGCGCCAGCAGCGGCACCGGGACAGGGGGCACTGAAGCTTTCTTT. It encodes CASSGTGTGGTEAFF.

The genes are TRBV18 and TRBJ2-7, with TRBD1 matching 8 bases. The CDR3 contains 14 residues. Per the germline V gene, CDR1 is KGHSH and CDR2 is LQKENI. With 4 bases clipped from V and 2 bases from J, the junction kept 4 bases outside the gene matches. CDR3 in DNA: TGTGCCAGCTCACTAGGACAGGGAACCTACGAGCAGTACTTC. The encoded protein is CASSLGQGTYEQYF.

The CDR3 reads CASSFDSANTGELFF. CDR3 bases: TGCGCCAGCAGCTTCGACAGTGCCAACACCGGGGAGCTGTTTTTT. V is TRBV5-1 and J is TRBJ2-2, with D possibly being TRBD1 (5 bases). The V end lost 2 bases, the J end lost 2 bases, and 10 bases lay between the germline ends. Germline CDR1 SGHRS, CDR2 YFSETQ. CDR3 length: 15 residues.

V and J are TRBV11-3 and TRBJ2-2; no reliable D call. In germline, CDR1 is SGHNT, CDR2 YENEEA. V lost 2 bases and J 6 bases, leaving 10 bases between the germline ends. This CDR3 is 14 amino acids long. This chain's CDR3 is CASSLRNGAGELFF. In DNA form, the CDR3 reads TGTGCCAGCAGCTTAAGAAATGGAGCCGGGGAGCTGTTTTTT.

The chain combines TRBV6-5 with TRBJ2-5; 9 bases are a match to TRBD1. J gave up 3 bases and V 7 bases, and 6 bases lay outside the gene matches. The germline V gene encodes CDR1 MNHEY and CDR2 SVGAGI. The CDR3 runs 14 residues. The CDR3 spells CASTQGALEETQYF. The CDR3, as DNA: TGTGCCAGCACACAGGGGGCCCTCGAAGAGACCCAGTACTTC.